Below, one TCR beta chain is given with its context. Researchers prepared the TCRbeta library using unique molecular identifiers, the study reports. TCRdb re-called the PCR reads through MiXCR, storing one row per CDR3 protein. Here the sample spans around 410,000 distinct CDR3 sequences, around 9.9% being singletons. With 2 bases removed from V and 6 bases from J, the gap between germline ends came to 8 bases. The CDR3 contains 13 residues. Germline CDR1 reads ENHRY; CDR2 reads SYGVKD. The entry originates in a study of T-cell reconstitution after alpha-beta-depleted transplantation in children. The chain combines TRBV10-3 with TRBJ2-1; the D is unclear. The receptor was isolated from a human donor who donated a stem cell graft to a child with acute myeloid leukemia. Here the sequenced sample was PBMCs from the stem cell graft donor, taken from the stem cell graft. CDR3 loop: CAISENPTNEQFF. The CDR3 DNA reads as TGTGCCATCAGTGAGAATCCCACCAATGAGCAGTTCTTC.